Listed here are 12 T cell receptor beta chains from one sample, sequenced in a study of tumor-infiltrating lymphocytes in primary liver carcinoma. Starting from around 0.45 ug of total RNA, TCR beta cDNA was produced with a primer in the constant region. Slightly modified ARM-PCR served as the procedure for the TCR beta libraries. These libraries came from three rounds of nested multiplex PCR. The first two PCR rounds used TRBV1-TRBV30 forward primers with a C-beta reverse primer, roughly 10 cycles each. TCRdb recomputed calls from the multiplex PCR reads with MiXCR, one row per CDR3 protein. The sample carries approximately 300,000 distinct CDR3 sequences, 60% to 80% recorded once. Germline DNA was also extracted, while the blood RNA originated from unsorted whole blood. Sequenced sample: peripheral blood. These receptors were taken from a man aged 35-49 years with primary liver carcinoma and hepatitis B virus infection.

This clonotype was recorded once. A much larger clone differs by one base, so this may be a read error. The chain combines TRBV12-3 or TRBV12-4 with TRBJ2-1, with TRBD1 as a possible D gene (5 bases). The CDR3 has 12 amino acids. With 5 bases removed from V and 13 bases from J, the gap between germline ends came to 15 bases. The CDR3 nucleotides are TGTGCCAGCAGTGGAGTCATGGACATTCAGTTCTTC. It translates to CASSGVMDIQFF.

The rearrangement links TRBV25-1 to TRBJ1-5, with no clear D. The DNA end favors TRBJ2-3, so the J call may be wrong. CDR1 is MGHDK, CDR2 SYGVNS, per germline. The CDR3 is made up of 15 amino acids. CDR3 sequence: CASSESDYSNQPQYF. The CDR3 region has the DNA TGTGCCAGCAGTGAATCAGATTATAGCAATCAGCCCCAGTATTTT.

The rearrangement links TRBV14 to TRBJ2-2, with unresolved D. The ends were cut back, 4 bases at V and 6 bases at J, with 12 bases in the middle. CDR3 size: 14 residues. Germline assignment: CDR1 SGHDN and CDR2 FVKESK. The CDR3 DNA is TGTGCCAGCAGCCGGGCCCCCTTTGCCGGGGAGCTGTTTTTT. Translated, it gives CASSRAPFAGELFF.

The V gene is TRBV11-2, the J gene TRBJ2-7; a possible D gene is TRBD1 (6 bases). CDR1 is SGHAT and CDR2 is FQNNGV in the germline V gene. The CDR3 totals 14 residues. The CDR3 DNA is TGTAGCAGCAGCCCACTGGACAGTTCCTACGAGCAGTACTTC. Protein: CSSSPLDSSYEQYF.

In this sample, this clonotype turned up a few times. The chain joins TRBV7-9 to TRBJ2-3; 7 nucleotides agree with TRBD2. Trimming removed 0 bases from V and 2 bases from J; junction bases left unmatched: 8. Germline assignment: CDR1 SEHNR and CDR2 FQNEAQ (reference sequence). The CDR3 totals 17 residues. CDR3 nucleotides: TGTGCCAGCAGCTTAGCGCGGCTAGCGGCTTACACAGATACGCAGTATTTT. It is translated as CASSLARLAAYTDTQYF.

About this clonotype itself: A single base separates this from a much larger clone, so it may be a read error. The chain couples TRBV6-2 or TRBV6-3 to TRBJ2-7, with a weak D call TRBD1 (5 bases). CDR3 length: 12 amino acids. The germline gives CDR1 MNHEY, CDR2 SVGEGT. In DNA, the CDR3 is TGTGCCGGCAGTTACAGGTTATACGAGCAGTACTTC. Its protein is CAGSYRLYEQYF.

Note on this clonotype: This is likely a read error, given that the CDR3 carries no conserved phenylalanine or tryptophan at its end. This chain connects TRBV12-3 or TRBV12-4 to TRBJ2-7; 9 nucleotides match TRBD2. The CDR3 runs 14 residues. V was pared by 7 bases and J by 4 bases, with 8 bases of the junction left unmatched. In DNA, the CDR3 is TGTGCCAGCATCCGAGCGGGAGGTAGATACGAGCAGTACTTG. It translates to CASIRAGGRYEQYL.

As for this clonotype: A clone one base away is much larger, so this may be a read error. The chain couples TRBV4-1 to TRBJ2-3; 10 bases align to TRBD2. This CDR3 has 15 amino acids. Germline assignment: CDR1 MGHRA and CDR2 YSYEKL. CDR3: CGSSRAGGPTDTQYF. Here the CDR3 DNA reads TGCGGCAGCAGCCGAGCGGGAGGGCCGACAGATACGCAGTATTTT.

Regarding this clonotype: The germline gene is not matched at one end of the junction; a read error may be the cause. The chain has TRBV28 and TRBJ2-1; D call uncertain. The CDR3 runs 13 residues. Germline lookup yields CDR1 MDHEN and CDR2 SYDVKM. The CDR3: CASSLSQRNDQFF. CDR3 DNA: TGTGCCAGCAGTTTGAGCCAAAGAAATGATCAGTTCTTC. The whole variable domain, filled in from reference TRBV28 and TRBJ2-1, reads DVKVTQSSRYLVKRTGEKVFLECVQDMDHENMFWYRQDPGLGLRLIYFSYDVKMKEKGDIPEGYSVSREKKERFSLILESASTNQTSMYLCASSLSQRNDQFFGPGTRLTVL.

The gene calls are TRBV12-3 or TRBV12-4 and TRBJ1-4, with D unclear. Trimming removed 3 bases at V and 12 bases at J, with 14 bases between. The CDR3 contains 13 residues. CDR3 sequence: CASSLAGTEELFF. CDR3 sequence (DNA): TGTGCCAGCAGTTTGGCAGGAACCGAAGAACTGTTTTTT.

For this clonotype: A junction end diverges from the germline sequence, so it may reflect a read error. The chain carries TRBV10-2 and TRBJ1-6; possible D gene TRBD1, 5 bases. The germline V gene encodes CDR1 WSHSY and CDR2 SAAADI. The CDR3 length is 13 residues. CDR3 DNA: TGCGTCAGCACAGGACGGGGCAATTCACCCCTCCACTTT. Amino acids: CVSTGRGNSPLHF.

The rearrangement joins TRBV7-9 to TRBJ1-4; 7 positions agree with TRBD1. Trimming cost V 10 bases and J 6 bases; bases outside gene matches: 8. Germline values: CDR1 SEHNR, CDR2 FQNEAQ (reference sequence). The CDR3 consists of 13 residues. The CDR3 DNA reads TGTGCCACTCACAGGGGCGAGCATGAAAAACTGTTTTTT. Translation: CATHRGEHEKLFF.